Presented here are 20 T cell receptor beta chains from one specimen sequenced in a study of human T cells and chemical hapten exposure listed by TCRdb under 2021. The time point label corresponds to: patch test 2, 6 weeks after DPC sensitization. Explained via the paper, the treatment or condition label denotes: therapeutic diphenylcyclopropenone sensitization with weekly scalp DPC. The library was generated by RACE. The sequencer was a NextSeq 500. TCRdb trimmed the raw reads at Q25, called clones with MiXCR and kept productive beta chains. Each record represents a unique CDR3 protein, reported with the most common genes and DNA among its rows. This sample is represented by roughly 150,000 distinct CDR3 sequences; 10% to 15% of them were singletons. 1.3% to 1.5% of the sample belongs to the ten largest clones. Specimen: whole blood, collected in connection with sensitization to the hapten diphenylcyclopropenone (DPC). The receptor set was obtained from a woman aged 45-65 years with alopecia areata. Some clones in this sample may be carry-over from other donors' samples.

This clonotype was seen ten or more times. This chain joins TRBV7-2 and TRBJ1-1; 10 bases are a match to TRBD1. The CDR3 runs to 15 residues. CDR1 and CDR2 from the germline V gene are SGHTA and FQGNSA. V shed 5 bases, J shed 2 bases, and the junction held 5 bases outside the gene matches. CDR3 sequence reads: CASSRRQGANTEAFF. The DNA of the CDR3 is TGTGCCAGCAGCCGCAGACAGGGGGCAAACACTGAAGCTTTCTTT.

This clonotype was seen a few times. This chain connects TRBV7-3 to TRBJ2-1; D perhaps matches TRBD2 (5 bases). The CDR3 sequence is 15 residues long. The germline V gene has CDR1 SGHTA and CDR2 FQGTGA. Trimming took off 5 bases at V and 0 bases at J, with 11 bases between the two ends. The CDR3 DNA is TGTGCCAGCAGCCTGGCTAGCTCCTCCTACAATGAGCAGTTCTTC. Residues: CASSLASSSYNEQFF.

This chain uses TRBV28 with TRBJ2-3, with TRBD2 matching over 10 bases. This CDR3 region has 15 residues. CDR1 MDHEN and CDR2 SYDVKM come from the germline V gene. The V and J ends lost 6 bases and 5 bases, in that order; junction bases with no gene match: 8. CDR3 in amino acids: CASRNFRTSGDTQYF. CDR3 nucleotides: TGTGCCAGCAGAAATTTCCGGACTAGCGGAGATACGCAGTATTTT.

The chain carries TRBV28 and TRBJ2-3; 10 positions agree with TRBD2. The V and J ends lost 4 bases and 5 bases, in that order; junction bases with no gene match: 3. Germline CDR1 is MDHEN and CDR2 is SYDVKM. The length of the CDR3 is 14 residues. Written as DNA, the CDR3 is TGTGCCAGCAGTTCTAGCGGGAGTGGAGATACGCAGTATTTT. Its translation: CASSSSGSGDTQYF. The variable domain in full, completed from reference TRBV28 and TRBJ2-3, reads DVKVTQSSRYLVKRTGEKVFLECVQDMDHENMFWYRQDPGLGLRLIYFSYDVKMKEKGDIPEGYSVSREKKERFSLILESASTNQTSMYLCASSSSGSGDTQYFGPGTRLTVL.

This clonotype has only a few counts. The chain has TRBV19 and TRBJ1-3, with TRBD1 identical over 9 bases. In germline, CDR1 is LNHDA, CDR2 SQIVND (reference sequence). The V segment lost 4 bases and the J segment 6 bases; nucleotides outside the gene matches: 7. CDR3 length equals 15 residues. The CDR3 sequence is CASSNLGTGINTIYF. Here the CDR3 DNA reads TGTGCCAGTAGTAATCTGGGGACAGGGATAAACACCATATATTTT.

V usage is TRBV11-1 and J usage is TRBJ2-1; TRBD2 might be the D (6 bases). The CDR3 has 15 residues. Germline loops: CDR1 SGHAT, CDR2 FQDESV (reference sequence). Trimming took off 3 bases at V and 7 bases at J, with 16 bases between the two ends. The CDR3 loop reads CASSFRGGLANEQFF. The CDR3 coding sequence is TGTGCCAGCAGCTTCCGCGGAGGGCTAGCGAATGAGCAGTTCTTC.

In its sample, this clonotype was seen a few times. The chain uses TRBV7-2 and TRBJ2-7, with 13 positions matching TRBD2. This CDR3 is built from 16 residues. The V and J ends lost 5 bases and 6 bases, in that order; junction bases with no gene match: 10. CDR1 and CDR2 (germline): SGHTA, FQGNSA. CDR3 amino acids: CASSPGLAGPGVEQYF. The CDR3 bases are TGTGCCAGCAGCCCGGGACTAGCGGGACCAGGGGTCGAGCAGTACTTC. Full variable domain (outside the CDR3, taken from reference TRBV7-2 and TRBJ2-7): GAGVSQSPSNKVTEKGKDVELRCDPISGHTALYWYRQSLGQGLEFLIYFQGNSAPDKSGLPSDRFSAERTGGSVSTLTIQRTQQEDSAVYLCASSPGLAGPGVEQYFGPGTRLTVT.

At least ten counts were recorded for this clonotype. The gene calls are TRBV6-2 or TRBV6-3 and TRBJ2-3, with D possibly being TRBD2 (5 bases). Per the germline V gene, CDR1 is MNHEY and CDR2 is SVGEGT. The CDR3 covers 15 residues. Trimming removed 2 bases from V and 4 bases from J, with 13 bases in between. In nucleotides, the CDR3 is TGTGCCAGCAGTTACCTTGGCGGGCGGGCAGATACGCAGTATTTT. Amino acids: CASSYLGGRADTQYF.

The chain uses TRBV7-2 and TRBJ1-4, with D possibly matching TRBD1 (6 bases). The germline V and J ends were trimmed by 5 bases and 8 bases, with 12 bases remaining between them. This CDR3 has 13 amino acids. CDR1 is SGHTA, CDR2 FQGNSA, per germline. The CDR3 nucleotides are TGTGCCAGCAGCGCGGCCGGGGGCGAAAAACTGTTTTTT. Translation gives CASSAAGGEKLFF.

This rearrangement joins TRBV20-1 to TRBJ1-2; maybe TRBD1 (5 bases). Trimming shortened V by 3 bases and J by 2 bases, and 10 bases separated the two germline ends. The CDR3 has 13 residues. Germline V gene data show CDR1 as DFQATT and CDR2 as SNEGSKA (reference sequence). The CDR3 loop reads CSARPGTNYGYTF. In DNA, the CDR3 is TGCAGTGCTAGGCCGGGGACCAACTATGGCTACACCTTC.

The chain employs TRBV11-1 and TRBJ2-1; TRBD2 aligns across 10 bases. CDR1 and CDR2 from the germline V gene are SGHAT and FQDESV (reference sequence). The CDR3 loop spans 16 amino acids. The V segment lost 0 bases and the J segment 3 bases; nucleotides outside the gene matches: 2. CDR3 nucleotides: TGTGCCAGCAGCTTAGCGCTAGCGGGAGTCTACAATGAGCAGTTCTTC. As protein: CASSLALAGVYNEQFF.

This clonotype turned up a few times. V and J are TRBV12-3 or TRBV12-4 and TRBJ2-1; 10 bases are shared with TRBD2. The J segment lost 9 bases and the V segment lost 0 bases, leaving 14 bases of the junction unmatched. This CDR3 has 18 residues. In nucleotides, the CDR3 is TGTGCCAGCAGTTTAGCGTTCGGGGGGGCTAGCGGGAGTAGTGAGCAGTTCTTC. Translation: CASSLAFGGASGSSEQFF.

This clonotype has a handful of counts. The rearrangement uses TRBV3-1 and TRBJ2-6; D uncertain. V gave up 2 bases and J gave up 0 bases, with 8 bases separating them. Per germline, CDR1 LGHDT and CDR2 YNNKEL (reference sequence). The CDR3 sequence is 16 residues long. CDR3 sequence reads: CASSQTKGSGANVLTF. CDR3 sequence (DNA): TGTGCCAGCAGCCAAACGAAGGGCTCTGGGGCCAACGTCCTGACTTTC.

The chain employs TRBV7-2 and TRBJ2-7; D is undetermined. V shed 3 bases and J shed 7 bases, with 16 bases lying between them. Germline CDR1 and CDR2: SGHTA and FQGNSA. The CDR3 covers 14 residues. The CDR3 sequence is CASSFGPYLREQYF. The CDR3 bases are TGTGCCAGCAGCTTCGGGCCTTACCTACGAGAGCAGTACTTC.

DNA for the CDR3: TGTGCCAGCAGCTTAATCGGGACGGATAATAATTCACCCCTCCACTTT. As protein: CASSLIGTDNNSPLHF. The chain combines TRBV7-2 with TRBJ1-6; the D gene is possibly TRBD1 (5 bases). The CDR3 has 16 amino acids. CDR1 and CDR2 from the germline V gene are SGHTA and FQGNSA. V shed 2 bases and J shed 5 bases, with 13 bases lying between them.

This clonotype is deemed medium-sized. V and J are TRBV29-1 and TRBJ2-7; 9 bases are a match to TRBD1. Trimming took 4 bases from V and 6 from J; bases not matched to a gene: 7. The length of the CDR3 is 13 residues. The germline gives CDR1 SQVTM, CDR2 ANQGSEA. Here the CDR3 DNA reads TGCAGCGTTGTATGGGACAGGGAAGGCGAGCAGTACTTC. It translates to CSVVWDREGEQYF.

The V gene is TRBV2, the J gene TRBJ1-1; TRBD1 matches at 8 bases. The CDR3 runs to 15 residues. Germline V gene lookup returns CDR1 SNHLY and CDR2 FYNNEI. V lost 6 bases, J lost 5 bases, and 11 bases stayed unmatched. The CDR3 reads CASSGGDRRATEAFF. The CDR3 coding sequence is TGTGCCAGCAGCGGAGGGGACAGGCGAGCGACTGAAGCTTTCTTT.

This clonotype was counted at least ten times. The chain links TRBV4-2 to TRBJ2-3; D unresolved. Germline lookup yields CDR1 LGHNA and CDR2 YNFKEQ. This CDR3 is built from 13 residues. V was cut by 0 bases and J by 4 bases, with 5 bases left in between. The CDR3 sequence is CASSQDLPDTQYF. The DNA of the CDR3 is TGTGCCAGCAGCCAAGATCTTCCAGATACGCAGTATTTT.

This clonotype was seen more than once but under ten times. The J gene is TRBJ1-5, the V gene TRBV6-5; possibly TRBD1 for D (5 bases). With 5 bases removed from V and 3 bases from J, the gap between germline ends came to 8 bases. CDR1 is MNHEY and CDR2 is SVGAGI in the germline V gene. The length of the CDR3 is 13 residues. CDR3 nucleotides: TGTGCCAGCAGTCAGGGTAACAATCAGCCCCAGCATTTT. Translated, it gives CASSQGNNQPQHF.

V gene TRBV2 combines with J gene TRBJ1-5; 8 nucleotides align to TRBD1. The V segment lost 3 bases and the J segment 0 bases; nucleotides outside the gene matches: 4. CDR1 is SNHLY, CDR2 FYNNEI, per germline. The CDR3 has 16 residues. For the CDR3, the DNA is TGTGCCAGCAGTGAGGACAGGGCATATAGCAATCAGCCCCAGCATTTT. This translates into CASSEDRAYSNQPQHF.